This TCR beta chain derives from a study of T cell responses to AZD1222 COVID-19 vaccine. Study-wide findings and caveats: Nearly half of spike-specific TCRs reportedly go after variant regions that carry no mutations. Repertoire collection took place solely once the T cell response had peaked. The donor cohort was predominantly white British with a female majority, and clonal diversity may have been underestimated.

The repertoire was sequenced with immunoSEQ multiplex PCR; TCRdb's copy has only in-frame clones and lacks some. Here the sample spans some 180,000 clones, 90% to 95% being singletons. As to this clone: What it binds is not known.

V was trimmed by 5 bases and J by 1 base, leaving 10 bases between them. Per germline, CDR1 SGHNT and CDR2 YYREEE (reference sequence). The CDR3 sequence is 13 residues long. J is TRBJ2-7 and V is TRBV5-4; D unclear. The sequencing used peripheral blood, collected 28 days after the second dose of the MenACWY control vaccine. The sequence was collected from an adult who received the MenACWY meningococcal vaccine as a control. Here the CDR3 DNA reads TGTGCCAGCAGTAGTGCCGGATCCTACGAGCAGTACTTC. It yields the protein CASSSAGSYEQYF.